These 11 T cell receptor beta chains share one sample of origin, sequenced in a study of shared T cell receptors in the human thymus. Only in-frame clones appear in the TCRdb table, and some are missing; sequencing was by immunoSEQ multiplex PCR. In the table there are approximately 490,000 clones, 75% to 85% of which are singletons. The sample was also linked to a second study, of human thymus T cells.

Sequencing input: thymocytes. The receptor source for this set is a boy younger than two with a congenital heart defect.

This clone was seen a few times. V and J are TRBV11-2 and TRBJ2-4; possible D gene TRBD1, 5 bases. V lost 1 base and J 9 bases, leaving 10 bases between the germline ends. Looked up from germline, CDR1 is SGHAT and CDR2 is FQNNGV. The CDR3 consists of 13 residues. CDR3 residues: CASSLARDGIQYF. In nucleotides, the CDR3 is TGTGCCAGCAGCTTAGCCAGGGATGGCATTCAGTACTTC. Filled out from reference TRBV11-2 and TRBJ2-4, the complete variable domain reads EAGVAQSPRYKIIEKRQSVAFWCNPISGHATLYWYQQILGQGPKLLIQFQNNGVVDDSQLPKDRFSAERLKGVDSTLKIQPAKLEDSAVYLCASSLARDGIQYFGAGTRLSVL.

The V call is TRBV6-5, the J call TRBJ2-3; TRBD2 matches at 10 bases. After removal of 0 bases from V and 3 bases from J, the junction contained 3 bases not matched to a gene. Germline CDR1 MNHEY, CDR2 SVGAGI. CDR3 length: 16 amino acids. CDR3 nucleotides: TGTGCCAGCAGTTACTCGCTAGCGGGAGTAACAGATACGCAGTATTTT. Its protein product is CASSYSLAGVTDTQYF.

This clone was observed a single time. The J gene is TRBJ1-1, the V gene TRBV5-5; TRBD1 might be the D (5 bases). Germline V gene data show CDR1 as SGHKS and CDR2 as YYEKEE (reference sequence). CDR3 length: 15 residues. V was shortened by 4 bases and J by 1 base, with 14 bases between the two germline ends. The CDR3 reads CASSPKGGENTEAFF. The DNA of the CDR3 is TGTGCCAGCAGCCCCAAAGGAGGGGAGAACACTGAAGCTTTCTTT.

The V and J genes are TRBV23-1 and TRBJ1-1, with 7 bases fitting TRBD1. TRBV23-1 is noted as an ORF with a role that remains uncertain. V shed 4 bases and J 4 bases; nucleotides not matched to a gene: 21. The CDR3 length is 19 residues. The CDR3 is CASSPNLGTAQTRGTEAFF. In nucleotides, the CDR3 is TGCGCCAGCAGTCCAAACCTCGGGACAGCCCAAACCCGAGGCACTGAAGCTTTCTTT.

This rearrangement joins TRBV28 to TRBJ2-2, with 8 bases aligning to TRBD2. Germline V gene lookup returns CDR1 MDHEN and CDR2 SYDVKM. The trim removed 4 bases at V and 0 bases at J, leaving 10 bases unmatched. CDR3 length: 18 amino acids. CDR3 DNA sequence: TGTGCCAGCAGTTGTCCGGGAGGGGCACGAACGAACACCGGGGAGCTGTTTTTT. The encoded protein is CASSCPGGARTNTGELFF.

This rearrangement joins TRBV5-1 to TRBJ2-1; 16 bases are shared with TRBD2. Looked up from germline, CDR1 is SGHRS and CDR2 is YFSETQ. J lost 6 bases, V lost 1 base, and 4 bases had no gene match. The CDR3 length is 17 residues. Here the CDR3 DNA reads TGCGCCAGCAGCTTGCCAGGGACTAGCGGGAGGGCCAATGAGCAGTTCTTC. This sequence encodes CASSLPGTSGRANEQFF. Complete variable domain (other parts from reference TRBV5-1 and TRBJ2-1): KAGVTQTPRYLIKTRGQQVTLSCSPISGHRSVSWYQQTPGQGLQFLFEYFSETQRNKGNFPGRFSGRQFSNSRSEMNVSTLELGDSALYLCASSLPGTSGRANEQFFGPGTRLTVL.

This clone was seen a few times. The chain joins TRBV7-2 to TRBJ2-3; TRBD2 matches 16 bases. Germline loops: CDR1 SGHTA, CDR2 FQGNSA. This CDR3 is built from 16 residues. Unmatched junction bases numbered 7, after V lost 8 bases and J lost 5 bases. The CDR3 DNA sequence: TGTGCCAGCGGGGGACTAGCGGGAGGGCCGGTAGATACGCAGTATTTT. This codes for CASGGLAGGPVDTQYF.

The DNA for the CDR3 is TGTGCCAGCAGTTTACCTAGCGGGGGCCCCGGGGAGCTGTTTTTT. Translated: CASSLPSGGPGELFF. The chain recombines TRBV28 with TRBJ2-2, with TRBD2 identical over 10 bases. The CDR3 consists of 15 residues. The junction had 3 bases not matched to a gene; V was cut back by 2 bases and J by 6 bases. In germline, CDR1 is MDHEN, CDR2 SYDVKM.

The J gene is TRBJ1-5, the V gene TRBV6-1; TRBD1 is a possible D gene (5 bases). Germline CDR1 and CDR2: MNHNS and SASEGT. The germline V and J ends were trimmed by 2 bases and 4 bases, with 15 bases remaining between them. This CDR3 spans 16 amino acids. The CDR3 sequence is CASSEWGGDGNQPQHF. CDR3 nucleotide sequence: TGTGCCAGCAGTGAATGGGGAGGGGACGGTAATCAGCCCCAGCATTTT.

The V call is TRBV15, the J call TRBJ2-7; 9 bases fit TRBD1. Germline V gene data show CDR1 as LNHNV and CDR2 as YYDKDF (reference sequence). The length of the CDR3 is 14 residues. Losses at the gene ends were 4 bases for V and 2 bases for J; bases not matched to a gene: 3. CDR3 in DNA: TGTGCCACCAGCACGGGGACAGGGCCCTACGAGCAGTACTTC. Its translation: CATSTGTGPYEQYF.

This clone was seen more than once but under ten times. The V gene is TRBV28, the J gene TRBJ1-5; possible D gene TRBD1, 6 bases. Germline V CDR1 and CDR2: MDHEN, SYDVKM. The CDR3 sequence is 15 residues long. V lost 5 bases and J 4 bases, leaving 15 bases between the germline ends. The CDR3 loop reads CASSPRGGTNQPQHF. Here the CDR3 DNA reads TGTGCCAGCAGTCCAAGGGGGGGGACTAATCAGCCCCAGCATTTT.